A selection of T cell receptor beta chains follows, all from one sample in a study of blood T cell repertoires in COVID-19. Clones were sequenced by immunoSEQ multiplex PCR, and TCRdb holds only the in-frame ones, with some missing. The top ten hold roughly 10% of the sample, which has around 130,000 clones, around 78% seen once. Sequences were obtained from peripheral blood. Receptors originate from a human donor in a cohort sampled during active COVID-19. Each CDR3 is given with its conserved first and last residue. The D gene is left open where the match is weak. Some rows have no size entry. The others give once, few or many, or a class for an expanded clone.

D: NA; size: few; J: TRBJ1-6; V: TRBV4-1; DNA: TGCGCCAGCAGCCCGCCCGCCGCGGGAGGATCACCCCTCCACTTT; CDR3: CASSPPAAGGSPLHF
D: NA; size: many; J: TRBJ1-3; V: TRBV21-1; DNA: TGTGCCGGAGCAGAAGTAAGGGGAGGTGGAAACACCATATATTTT; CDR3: CAGAEVRGGGNTIYF
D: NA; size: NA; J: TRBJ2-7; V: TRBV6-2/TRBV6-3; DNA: TGTGCCAGCAGTTACGGTCAGGCATACTACGAGCAGTACTTC; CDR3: CASSYGQAYYEQYF
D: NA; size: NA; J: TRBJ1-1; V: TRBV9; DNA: TGTGCCAGCAGTGGGGGGGATCGGACCGATGAAGCTTTCTTT; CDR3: CASSGGDRTDEAFF
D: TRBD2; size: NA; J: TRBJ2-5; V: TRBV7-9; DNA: TGTGCCAGCAGCCCCGGGACTAGTTTCGAGACCCAGTACTTC; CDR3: CASSPGTSFETQYF
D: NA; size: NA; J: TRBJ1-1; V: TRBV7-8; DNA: TGTGCCAGCAGCTTAGATAGGATGGGAGGAGGGCCGAACACTGAAGCTTTCTTT; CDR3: CASSLDRMGGGPNTEAFF
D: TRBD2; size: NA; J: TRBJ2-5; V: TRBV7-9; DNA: TGTGCCAGCTCCCCACCCACTAGCGGTGGGGAGACCCAGTACTTC; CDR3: CASSPPTSGGETQYF
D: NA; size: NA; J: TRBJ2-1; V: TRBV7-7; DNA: TGTGCCAGCAGCTTAATATATGGGGCTTACAATGAGCAGTTCTTC; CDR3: CASSLIYGAYNEQFF
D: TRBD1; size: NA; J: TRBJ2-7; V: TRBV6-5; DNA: TGTGCCAGCAGTTACCCTAGGACAGGGGGCGCCTACGAGCAGTACTTC; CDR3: CASSYPRTGGAYEQYF
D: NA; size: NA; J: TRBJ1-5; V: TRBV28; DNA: TGTGCCAGCAGCTCCCTCCGAGGTCAGCCCCAGCATTTT; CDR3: CASSSLRGQPQHF
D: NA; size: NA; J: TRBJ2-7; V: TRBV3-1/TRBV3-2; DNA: TGTGCCAGCAGCCAAGGTTTTTCGGCCTACGAGCAGTACTTC; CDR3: CASSQGFSAYEQYF
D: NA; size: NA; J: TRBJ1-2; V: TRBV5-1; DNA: TGCGCCAGCAGCTTCGATGGGCCCATAAATGGCTACACCTTC; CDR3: CASSFDGPINGYTF
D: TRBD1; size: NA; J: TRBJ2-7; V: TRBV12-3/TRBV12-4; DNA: TGTGCCAGCAGTCAGACAGGGGTATACGAGCAGTACTTC; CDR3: CASSQTGVYEQYF
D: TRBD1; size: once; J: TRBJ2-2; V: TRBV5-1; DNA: TGCGCCAGCAGCCCCCCACGACAGGGCGAAAGGACCGGGGAGCTGTTTTTT; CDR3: CASSPPRQGERTGELFF
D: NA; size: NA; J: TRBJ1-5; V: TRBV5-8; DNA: TGTGCCAGCAGCGCGGGTTTTCAAAGCAATAATCAGCCCCAGCATTTT; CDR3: CASSAGFQSNNQPQHF
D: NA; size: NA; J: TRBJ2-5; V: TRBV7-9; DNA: TGTGCCAGCAGCCCAGGGGAGACCCAGTACTTC; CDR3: CASSPGETQYF
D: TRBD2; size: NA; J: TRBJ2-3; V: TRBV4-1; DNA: TGCGCCAGCATATGGGACGGGCTAGCGGGGGGCCCCGATACGCAGTATTTT; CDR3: CASIWDGLAGGPDTQYF
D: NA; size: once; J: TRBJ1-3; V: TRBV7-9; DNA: TGTGCCAGCAGCCCTACCGGGAGCTCTGGAAACACCATATATTTT; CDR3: CASSPTGSSGNTIYF
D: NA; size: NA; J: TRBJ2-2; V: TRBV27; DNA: TGTGCCAGCAGTTTCGGACAGAAGAACACCGGGGAGCTGTTTTTT; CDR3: CASSFGQKNTGELFF
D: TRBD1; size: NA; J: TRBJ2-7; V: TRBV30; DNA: TGTGCCTGGAGTCGGGACAGGGGCGACGAGCAGTACTTC; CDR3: CAWSRDRGDEQYF
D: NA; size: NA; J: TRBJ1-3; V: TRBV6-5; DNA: TGTGCCAGCAGGACAAGTAGCTCTGGAAACACCATATATTTT; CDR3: CASRTSSSGNTIYF
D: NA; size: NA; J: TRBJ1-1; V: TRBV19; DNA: TGTGCCAGTAGTATATCCGGAGGAAGAATGAACACTGAAGCTTTCTTT; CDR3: CASSISGGRMNTEAFF
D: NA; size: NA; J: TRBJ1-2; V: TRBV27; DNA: TGTGCCAGCAGTTTTGCGGGGGGACGGGGGGAGGGCTACACCTTC; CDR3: CASSFAGGRGEGYTF
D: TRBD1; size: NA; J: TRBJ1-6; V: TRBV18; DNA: TGTGCCAGCTCACCTGACAGGGAGAATTCACCCCTCCACTTT; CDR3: CASSPDRENSPLHF
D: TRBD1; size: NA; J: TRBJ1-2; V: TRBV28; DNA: TGTGCCAGCAGTAGACTCGGGGACAGGGCGGGCACCTTC; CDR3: CASSRLGDRAGTF
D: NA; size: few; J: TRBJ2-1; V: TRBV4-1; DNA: TGCGCCAGCAGCCAAGGGCAGTTATTAATCTTGGATGAGCAGTTCTTC; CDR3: CASSQGQLLILDEQFF
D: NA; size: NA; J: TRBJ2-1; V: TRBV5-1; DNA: TGCGCCAGCAGCCTCCCTAGCTGGTCCTACAATGAGCAGTTCTTC; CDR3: CASSLPSWSYNEQFF
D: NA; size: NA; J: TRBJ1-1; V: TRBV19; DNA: TGTGCCAGTCGATGGGGGCTAGGGAACACTGAAGCTTTCTTT; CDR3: CASRWGLGNTEAFF
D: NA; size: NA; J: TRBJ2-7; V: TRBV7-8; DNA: TGTGCCAGCAGCTTAGGCACAGGAAAGGACGAGCAGTACTTC; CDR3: CASSLGTGKDEQYF
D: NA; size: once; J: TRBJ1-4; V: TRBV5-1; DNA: TGCGCCAGCAGCTACCTACAGGGTGCTAATGAAAAACTGTTTTTT; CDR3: CASSYLQGANEKLFF
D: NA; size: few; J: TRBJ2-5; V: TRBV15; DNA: TGTGCCACCAGCAGAGACCGCGGGCACCCCGGAGAGACCCAGTACTTC; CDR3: CATSRDRGHPGETQYF
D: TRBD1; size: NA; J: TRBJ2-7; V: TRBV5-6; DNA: TGTGCCAGCATCCGGGGCGGGACAGGGTCGGACGAGCAGTACTTC; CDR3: CASIRGGTGSDEQYF
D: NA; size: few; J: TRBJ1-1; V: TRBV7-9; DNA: TGTGCCAGCAGCTTAGCTTGGGAGGAGAACACTGAAGCTTTCTTT; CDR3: CASSLAWEENTEAFF
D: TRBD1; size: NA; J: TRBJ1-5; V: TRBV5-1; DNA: TGCGCCAGCAGCTTAGACAGGGCTAATCAGCCCCAGCATTTT; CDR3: CASSLDRANQPQHF
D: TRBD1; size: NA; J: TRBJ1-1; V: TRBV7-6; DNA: TGTGCCAGCAGCCATGGGACAGTAGGGACTGAAGCTTTCTTT; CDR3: CASSHGTVGTEAFF
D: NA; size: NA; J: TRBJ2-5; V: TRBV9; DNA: TGTGCCAGCAGCGTATCAGGGATGGAGACCCAGTACTTC; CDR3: CASSVSGMETQYF
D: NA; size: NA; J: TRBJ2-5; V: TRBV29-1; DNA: TGCAGCGTTGGTTTAGCAGGGGTTCAAGAGACCCAGTACTTC; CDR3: CSVGLAGVQETQYF
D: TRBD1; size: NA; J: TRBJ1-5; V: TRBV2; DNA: TGTGCCAGCACCACGGACAGGGGCAATCAGCCCCAGCATTTT; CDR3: CASTTDRGNQPQHF
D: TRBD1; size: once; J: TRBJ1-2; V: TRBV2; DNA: TGTGCCAGCAGTGAAGTGGGGGACAGGGACTATGGCTACACCTTC; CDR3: CASSEVGDRDYGYTF
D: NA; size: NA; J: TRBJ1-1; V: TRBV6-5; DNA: TGTGCCAGCTCGCGGAACACTGAAGCTTTCTTT; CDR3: CASSRNTEAFF